This T cell receptor (beta chain) was captured in a study of response to subunit inactivated influenza vaccine. TCRdb re-called the RT-PCR reads with MiXCR, one entry per CDR3 protein. The table shows some 550,000 distinct CDR3 sequences, with 20% to 25% occurring only once. Study-wide points: The authors put forward the suggestion that each seasonal influenza vaccination may bring in only a limited number of new T cells.

As to this clonotype: Its antigen is undetermined.

Germline V lookup: CDR1 MNHEY, CDR2 SVGAGI. The length of the CDR3 is 14 residues. Trimming took 7 bases from V and 4 from J; bases not matched to a gene: 8. This sample was also put to use in a study of T cells expressing NK-cell markers. That source notes: UMIs were included in TCR beta cDNA generated by 5'RACE template switching. It was from sorted CD3+CD56+NKG2C+, CD3+CD56+NKG2C- and CD3+CD56-NKG2C+ T cells that TCR beta repertoires came. One of eight sequenced donors was HCMV-seronegative; the other seven were seropositive.

The clonotype comes from a man between 50 and 59 years old who received an inactivated influenza vaccine. The sample was CD4+ T cells sorted from PBMCs, taken 11 to 12 days after vaccination. The chain couples TRBV6-5 to TRBJ2-5; 8 nucleotides line up with TRBD1. CDR3 DNA: TGTGCCAGCAATTCAGGGGGCATCGGAGAGACCCAGTACTTC. It translates to CASNSGGIGETQYF.